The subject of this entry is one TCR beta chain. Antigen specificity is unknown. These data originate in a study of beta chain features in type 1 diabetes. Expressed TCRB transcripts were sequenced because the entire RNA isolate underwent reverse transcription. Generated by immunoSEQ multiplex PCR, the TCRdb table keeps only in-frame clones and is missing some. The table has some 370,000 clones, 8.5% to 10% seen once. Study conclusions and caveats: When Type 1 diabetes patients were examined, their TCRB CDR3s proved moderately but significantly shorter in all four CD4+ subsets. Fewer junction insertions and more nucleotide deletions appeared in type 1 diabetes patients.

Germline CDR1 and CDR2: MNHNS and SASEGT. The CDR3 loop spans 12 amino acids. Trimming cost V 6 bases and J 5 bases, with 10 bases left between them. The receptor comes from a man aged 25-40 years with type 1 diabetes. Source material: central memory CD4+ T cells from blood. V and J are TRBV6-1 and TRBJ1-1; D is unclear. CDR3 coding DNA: TGTGCCAGCAGCGCTGCCCGAACTGAAGCTTTCTTT. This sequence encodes CASSAARTEAFF.